These T cell receptor beta chains were read from a single sample in a study of regulatory T cells in long-lasting Graves disease. TCRdb processed the multiplex PCR reads anew with MiXCR; each CDR3 protein has one entry. The data hold 400,000 to 500,000 distinct CDR3 sequences, with less than 25% observed a single time. Here the sequenced sample was peripheral blood mononuclear cells (PBMCs), taken when the disease was refractory, from a patient treated with antithyroid drugs. The receptors shown here come from a female donor with Graves disease. CDR3s include the opening cysteine and the closing phenylalanine or tryptophan. Each record gives: CDR3 length, J gene, V gene, D gene, clone size, CDR3 DNA, CDR3 protein. The D gene is left open where the match is weak. The size of a clone is reported for some rows only, either as once, few or many, or as a class for expanded clones.

13 TRBJ1-1 TRBV30 TRBD1 many TGTGCCTGGACGAAGCGACAGGGCACTGAAGCTTTCTTT CAWTKRQGTEAFF
14 TRBJ1-4 TRBV6-1 - many TGTGCCAGCAGTCCACAGTCAACTAATGAAAAACTGTTTTTT CASSPQSTNEKLFF
16 TRBJ2-5 TRBV7-9 - many TGTGCCAGCAGATTGGGTAGCGGAATCTGGGAAGAGACCCAGTACTTC CASRLGSGIWEETQYF
17 TRBJ2-2 TRBV4-2 - once TGTGCCAGCAGCCAAGATCAGAGGGGATCGCTCACCGGGGAGCTGTTTTTT CASSQDQRGSLTGELFF
18 TRBJ1-1 TRBV6-1 - - TGTGCCAGCAGTGAATGGATGGGAGGGCCCGGGGCAGGCACTGAAGCTTTCTTT CASSEWMGGPGAGTEAFF
16 TRBJ2-5 TRBV28 TRBD2 many TGTGCCAGCAGTCTCCCTCGAGGTAGCGGGAGGGAGACCCAGTACTTC CASSLPRGSGRETQYF
15 TRBJ2-1 TRBV7-6 - - TGTGCCAGCAGCCAACTTTTTTCGGCCTACAATGAGCAGTTCTTC CASSQLFSAYNEQFF
17 TRBJ1-4 TRBV5-1 TRBD1 - TGCGCCAGCAGGGCCCAGTTACAGGGGACGGCTAATGAAAAACTGTTTTTT CASRAQLQGTANEKLFF
14 TRBJ2-5 TRBV19 - - TGTGCCAGTAGTATAGGCCTAGTTGCGGAGACCCAGTACTTC CASSIGLVAETQYF
13 TRBJ2-2 TRBV20-1 - - TGCAGTGCTAGTGACTGGAACACCGGGGAGCTGTTTTTT CSASDWNTGELFF
15 TRBJ2-3 TRBV12-3/TRBV12-4 - few TGTGCCAGCAGTTTCCGGGTAGGGGGCACAGATACGCAGTATTTT CASSFRVGGTDTQYF
14 TRBJ1-2 TRBV27 - many TGTGCCAGCAGTTTTGCTGGGCAGACTTATGGCTACACCTTC CASSFAGQTYGYTF
13 TRBJ1-5 TRBV15 - many TGTGCCACCAGCAGAGATGGGGGACAGCCCCAGCATTTT CATSRDGGQPQHF
14 TRBJ2-7 TRBV28 TRBD2 many TGTGCCAGCAGTTTTCGGGGGACTAGCGGGAGGGCCCTCTTC CASSFRGTSGRALF
14 TRBJ1-3 TRBV28 - many TGTGCCGGTTCCCGACGGGTTTCTGGAAACACCATATATTTT CAGSRRVSGNTIYF
14 TRBJ2-3 TRBV20-1 TRBD2 - TGCAGTGCTAGAGATACGGCTAGCGGAGATACGCAGTATTTT CSARDTASGDTQYF
12 TRBJ2-7 TRBV20-1 TRBD1 many TGCAGTGCTAGTGGACAGGACTACGAGCAGTACTTC CSASGQDYEQYF
15 TRBJ2-7 TRBV5-1 - - TGCGCCAGCAGCTTAGAACTCCCGACCACCTACGAGCAGTACTTC CASSLELPTTYEQYF
14 TRBJ1-1 TRBV5-1 - few TGCGCCTCTCGAGGGGATCACACTAACTCTGAAGCTTTCTTT CASRGDHTNSEAFF
19 TRBJ2-1 TRBV27 - few TGTGCCAGCATAAGGTCGGCGATTGGGGTCGGCATACCTAGCAATGAGCAGTTCTTC CASIRSAIGVGIPSNEQFF